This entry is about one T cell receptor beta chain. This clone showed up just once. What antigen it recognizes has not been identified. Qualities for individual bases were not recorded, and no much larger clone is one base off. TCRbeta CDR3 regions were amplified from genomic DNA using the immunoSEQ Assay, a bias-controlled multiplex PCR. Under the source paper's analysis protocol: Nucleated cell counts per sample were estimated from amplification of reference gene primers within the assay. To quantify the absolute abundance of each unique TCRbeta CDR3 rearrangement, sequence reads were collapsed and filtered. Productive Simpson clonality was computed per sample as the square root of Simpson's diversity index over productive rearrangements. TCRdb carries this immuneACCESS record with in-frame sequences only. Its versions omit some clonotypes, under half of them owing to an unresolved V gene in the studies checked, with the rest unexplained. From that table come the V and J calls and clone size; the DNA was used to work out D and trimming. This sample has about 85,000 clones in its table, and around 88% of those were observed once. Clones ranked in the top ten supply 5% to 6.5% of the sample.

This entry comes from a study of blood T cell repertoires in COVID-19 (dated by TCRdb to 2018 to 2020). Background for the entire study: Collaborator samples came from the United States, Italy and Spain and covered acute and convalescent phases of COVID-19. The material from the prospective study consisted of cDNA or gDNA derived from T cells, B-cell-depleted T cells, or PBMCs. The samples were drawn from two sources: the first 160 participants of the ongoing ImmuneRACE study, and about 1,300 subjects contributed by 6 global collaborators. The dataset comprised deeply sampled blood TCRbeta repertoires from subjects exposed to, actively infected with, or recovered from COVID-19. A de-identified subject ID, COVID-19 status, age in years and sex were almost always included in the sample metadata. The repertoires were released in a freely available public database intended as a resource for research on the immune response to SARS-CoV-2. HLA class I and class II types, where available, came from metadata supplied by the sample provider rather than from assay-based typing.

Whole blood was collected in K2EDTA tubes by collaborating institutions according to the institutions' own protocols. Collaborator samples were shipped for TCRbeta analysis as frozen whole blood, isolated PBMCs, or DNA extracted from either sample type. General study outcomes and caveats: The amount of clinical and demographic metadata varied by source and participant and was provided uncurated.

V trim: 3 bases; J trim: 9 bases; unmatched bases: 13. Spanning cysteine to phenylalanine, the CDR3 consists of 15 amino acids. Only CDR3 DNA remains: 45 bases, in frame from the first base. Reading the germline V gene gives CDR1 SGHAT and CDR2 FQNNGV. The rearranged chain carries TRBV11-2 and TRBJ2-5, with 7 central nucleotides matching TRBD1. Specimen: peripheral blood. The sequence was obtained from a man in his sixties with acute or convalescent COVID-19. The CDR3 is CASSFGTAATVAQYF. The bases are TGTGCCAGCAGCTTCGGGACAGCAGCCACTGTGGCCCAGTACTTC.